This T cell receptor beta chain is drawn from a study of shared clonotypes between healthy human individuals. The investigators split CD4+ cells into a CD45RA+ naive subset and a CD45RA-negative memory subset. Study-level points and caveats: Few donors restricted represented genetic and exposure-history diversity.

This clone was seen once. Its antigen remains unidentified. Sequenced by immunoSEQ multiplex PCR; TCRdb stores in-frame clones only, minus some. The sample shows some 2,100,000 clones, approximately 94% of them seen only once. The CDR3 contains 17 residues. Trimming took off 6 bases at V and 7 bases at J, with 24 bases between the two ends. Germline assignment: CDR1 LGHNT and CDR2 FRNRAP. What was sequenced was naive CD4+ T cells sorted from blood. Subset specified: CD45RA+ positively selected. The sequence was collected from a man aged 18 to 35 in good health. The rearrangement links TRBV12-5 to TRBJ2-2, with no clear D. This chain's CDR3 is CASGPTSVFLKRGELFF. In nucleotides, the CDR3 is TGTGCTAGTGGCCCTACTTCAGTTTTCCTCAAACGCGGGGAGCTGTTTTTT.